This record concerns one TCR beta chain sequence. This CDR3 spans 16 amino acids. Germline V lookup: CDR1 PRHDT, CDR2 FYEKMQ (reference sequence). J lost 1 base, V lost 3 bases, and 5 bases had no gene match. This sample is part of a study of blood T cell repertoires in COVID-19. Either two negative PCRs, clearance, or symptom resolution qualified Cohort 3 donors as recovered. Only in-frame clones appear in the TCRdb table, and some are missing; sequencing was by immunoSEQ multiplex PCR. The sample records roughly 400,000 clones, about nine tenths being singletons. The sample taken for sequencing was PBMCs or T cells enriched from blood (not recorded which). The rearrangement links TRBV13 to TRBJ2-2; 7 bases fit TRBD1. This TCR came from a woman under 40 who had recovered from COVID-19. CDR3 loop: CASSFLDRENTGELFF. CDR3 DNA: TGTGCCAGCAGCTTTCTTGACAGGGAGAACACCGGGGAGCTGTTTTTT. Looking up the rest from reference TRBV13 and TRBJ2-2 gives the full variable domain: AAGVIQSPRHLIKEKRETATLKCYPIPRHDTVYWYQQGPGQDPQFLISFYEKMQSDKGSIPDRFSAQQFSDYHSELNMSSLELGDSALYFCASSFLDRENTGELFFGEGSRLTVL.